The entry below gives a single TCR beta chain sequence along with its context. The sample originates from a study of cytomegalovirus exposure and HLA in healthy donors. Primers for the PCR totalled 60 Vbeta and 13 Jbeta. Repertoires were generated with immunoSEQ multiplex PCR, while TCRdb's copy carries only in-frame clones and drops some. Of some 250,000 clones listed, roughly four fifths were seen once; the top ten hold 8%. The receptor was isolated from a woman aged 60-75 years in good health and CMV-seropositive. The material sequenced was PBMCs.

CDR3 nucleotides: TGCGCCAGCAGCTTGGGCCTAGCGGGAGAGGATGAGCAGTTCTTC. It translates to CASSLGLAGEDEQFF. The rearrangement uses TRBV5-1 and TRBJ2-1, with 10 bases lining up with TRBD2. Germline V CDR1 and CDR2: SGHRS, YFSETQ. J was trimmed by 8 bases and V by 0 bases; bases with no gene match: 5. The CDR3 loop spans 15 amino acids.